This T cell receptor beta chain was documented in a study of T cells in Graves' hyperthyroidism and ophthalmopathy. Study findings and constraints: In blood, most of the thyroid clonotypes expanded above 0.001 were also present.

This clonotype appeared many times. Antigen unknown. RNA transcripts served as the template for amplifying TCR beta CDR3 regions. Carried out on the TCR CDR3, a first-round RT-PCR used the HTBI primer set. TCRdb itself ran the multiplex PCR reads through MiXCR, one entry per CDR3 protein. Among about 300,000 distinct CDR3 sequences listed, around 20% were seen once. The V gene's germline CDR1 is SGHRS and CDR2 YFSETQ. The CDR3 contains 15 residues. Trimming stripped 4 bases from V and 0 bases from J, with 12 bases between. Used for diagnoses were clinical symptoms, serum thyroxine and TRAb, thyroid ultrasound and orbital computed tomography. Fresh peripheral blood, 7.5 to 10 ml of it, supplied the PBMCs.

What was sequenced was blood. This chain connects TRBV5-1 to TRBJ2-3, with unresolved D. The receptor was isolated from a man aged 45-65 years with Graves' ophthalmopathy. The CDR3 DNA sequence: TGCGCCAGCAGCCTCGACACGACTAGCACAGATACGCAGTATTTT. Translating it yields CASSLDTTSTDTQYF.